These T cell receptor beta chains were read from a single sample in a study of blood T cell repertoires in COVID-19. Here immunoSEQ multiplex PCR was the method, and the copy in TCRdb shows in-frame clones only, minus some. The table records 500,000 or so clones, roughly 87% of them present only once. Material: PBMCs or T cells enriched from blood (not recorded which). The receptors stem from a woman under 30 who had recovered from COVID-19. Each CDR3 is given with its conserved first and last residue. Fields, in order: V gene, D gene, J gene, clone size, CDR3 DNA, CDR3 protein. D genes are given only for firm matches. Clone sizes are given selectively: once, few, many, or a class where the clone is expanded.

V: TRBV6-5; D: TRBD1; J: TRBJ1-2; size: few; DNA: TGTGCCAGCAGCCGACAGGGGAAGACTGGTGGCTACACCTTC; CDR3: CASSRQGKTGGYTF
V: TRBV18; D: TRBD1; J: TRBJ1-4; size: once; DNA: TGTGCCAGCTCACCCCGACAGGGGTCAAATGAAAAACTGTTTTTT; CDR3: CASSPRQGSNEKLFF
V: TRBV4-1; D: .; J: TRBJ1-1; size: .; DNA: TGCGCCAGCAGCCTCCGTGGACAGCTGAACACTGAAGCTTTCTTT; CDR3: CASSLRGQLNTEAFF
V: TRBV6-5; D: .; J: TRBJ2-5; size: .; DNA: TGTGCCAGCAGGGCGCAAAGACTAGAACGAGAGACCCAGTACTTC; CDR3: CASRAQRLERETQYF
V: TRBV7-2; D: TRBD1; J: TRBJ2-2; size: .; DNA: TGTGCCAGCAGTTCGACAGGGGGCTTCGGGGAGCTGTTTTTT; CDR3: CASSSTGGFGELFF
V: TRBV2; D: .; J: TRBJ2-1; size: .; DNA: TGTGCCAGCAAAATCACAGTGTCAGCAGGTGAGCAGTTCTTC; CDR3: CASKITVSAGEQFF
V: TRBV5-7; D: .; J: TRBJ1-5; size: .; DNA: TGTGCCAGCAGCTTCATCTTGAGGGAGGGAGATCAGCCCCAGCATTTT; CDR3: CASSFILREGDQPQHF
V: TRBV28; D: TRBD2; J: TRBJ2-3; size: .; DNA: TGTGCCAGCAGTGGACCTAGCGGGGGGGCCTTTGTGCAAGATACGCAGTATTTT; CDR3: CASSGPSGGAFVQDTQYF
V: TRBV7-9; D: .; J: TRBJ2-5; size: .; DNA: TGTGCCAGCAGCTTCTCTATGGTAGCGATTACCCAGTACTTC; CDR3: CASSFSMVAITQYF
V: TRBV5-1; D: TRBD1; J: TRBJ2-7; size: .; DNA: TGCGCCAGCAGTTTCAGGACAGGGCTGTCCTACGAGCAGTACTTC; CDR3: CASSFRTGLSYEQYF
V: TRBV7-9; D: .; J: TRBJ1-6; size: .; DNA: TGTGCCGTTTATGAGGGAAGCAGCTCCTATAATTCACCCCTCCACTTT; CDR3: CAVYEGSSSYNSPLHF
V: TRBV12-3/TRBV12-4; D: .; J: TRBJ2-1; size: .; DNA: TGTGCCAGCAGTCCCCAGGGTAATGAGCAGTTCTTC; CDR3: CASSPQGNEQFF
V: TRBV19; D: TRBD1; J: TRBJ1-2; size: .; DNA: TGTGCCAGTAGTTCGCCCCGGGACAGCTACTATGGCTACACCTTC; CDR3: CASSSPRDSYYGYTF
V: TRBV5-1; D: .; J: TRBJ2-1; size: once; DNA: TGCGCCAGCAGCTTTGAGCGCAGGGGCATCGATGAGCAGTTCTTC; CDR3: CASSFERRGIDEQFF
V: TRBV11-2; D: .; J: TRBJ1-1; size: .; DNA: TGTGCCAGCAGCTTAGTAAGAGGACAGCTTGAAGCTTTCTTT; CDR3: CASSLVRGQLEAFF
V: TRBV5-1; D: .; J: TRBJ2-3; size: .; DNA: TGCGCCAGCAGCTTGGGTCCAGGGGCAGATACGCAGTATTTT; CDR3: CASSLGPGADTQYF
V: TRBV2; D: .; J: TRBJ2-7; size: .; DNA: TGTGCCAGCAGTGAAGAGGCGGGGAGCCTCTACGAGCAGTACTTC; CDR3: CASSEEAGSLYEQYF
V: TRBV29-1; D: .; J: TRBJ1-1; size: .; DNA: TGCAGCGTTGGAGTCCAAGCGAACACTGAAGCTTTCTTT; CDR3: CSVGVQANTEAFF
V: TRBV28; D: .; J: TRBJ1-4; size: .; DNA: TGTGCCAGCAGTTCCCCGGGGGGTCGCACTAATGAAAAACTGTTTTTT; CDR3: CASSSPGGRTNEKLFF
V: TRBV7-3; D: .; J: TRBJ2-1; size: .; DNA: TGTGCCAGCAGCCTTAGTGGAGGGAGCTCCTACAATGAGCAGTTCTTC; CDR3: CASSLSGGSSYNEQFF
V: TRBV2; D: .; J: TRBJ2-7; size: .; DNA: TGTGCCAGCAGGGCGGACAGCTCCTACGAGCAGTACTTC; CDR3: CASRADSSYEQYF
V: TRBV3-1/TRBV3-2; D: .; J: TRBJ2-3; size: .; DNA: TGTGCCAGCAGCCAAGACTCGGCGGTGAAAGATACGCAGTATTTT; CDR3: CASSQDSAVKDTQYF
V: TRBV5-5; D: TRBD1; J: TRBJ1-2; size: .; DNA: TGTGCCAGCAGTCAAGACAGGGGGCATGGCTACACCTTC; CDR3: CASSQDRGHGYTF
V: TRBV30; D: .; J: TRBJ1-1; size: .; DNA: TGTGCCTGGAGGACGGCCAGGGACACCTACATGAACACTGAAGCTTTCTTT; CDR3: CAWRTARDTYMNTEAFF
V: TRBV12-3/TRBV12-4; D: .; J: TRBJ2-1; size: .; DNA: TGTGCCAGCAGCCCCGGACTCAATGAGCAGTTCTTC; CDR3: CASSPGLNEQFF
V: TRBV6-5; D: .; J: TRBJ1-1; size: .; DNA: TGTGCCAGCAACACCTTGAACACTGAAGCTTTCTTT; CDR3: CASNTLNTEAFF
V: TRBV4-1; D: .; J: TRBJ2-3; size: .; DNA: TGCGCCAGCAGCCTTAGCGTGTGGGGCACAGATACGCAGTATTTT; CDR3: CASSLSVWGTDTQYF
V: TRBV4-1; D: TRBD1; J: TRBJ1-4; size: .; DNA: TGCGCCAGCAGCCCCCCTGCCGGGACAGTTAATGAAAAACTGTTTTTT; CDR3: CASSPPAGTVNEKLFF
V: TRBV2; D: TRBD1; J: TRBJ2-7; size: .; DNA: TGTGCCAGCAGTGAAGGGACAGGGGTCTCCTACGAGCAGTACTTC; CDR3: CASSEGTGVSYEQYF
V: TRBV6-5; D: .; J: TRBJ2-7; size: .; DNA: TGTGCCAGCAGTTCTCGGCTCGGGATCGACGAGCAGTACTTC; CDR3: CASSSRLGIDEQYF
V: TRBV20-1; D: .; J: TRBJ2-3; size: .; DNA: TGCAGTGCTAGTATGACAGACTCTAGCACAGATACGCAGTATTTT; CDR3: CSASMTDSSTDTQYF
V: TRBV6-5; D: TRBD2; J: TRBJ2-1; size: .; DNA: TGTGCAGCGGGGGGCCCCTACAATGAGCAGTTCTTC; CDR3: CAAGGPYNEQFF
V: TRBV19; D: .; J: TRBJ1-5; size: .; DNA: TGTGCCAGCCCACTAACTCCCGAACAGCCCCAGCATTTT; CDR3: CASPLTPEQPQHF
V: TRBV3-1/TRBV3-2; D: .; J: TRBJ1-3; size: .; DNA: TGTGCCAGCAGCCAAGACTGGTTAGGGGTCTCTGGAAACACCATATATTTT; CDR3: CASSQDWLGVSGNTIYF
V: TRBV2; D: .; J: TRBJ1-4; size: .; DNA: TGTGCCAGCAGCGAAGGGGAGGGGGTAGAAAAACTGTTTTTT; CDR3: CASSEGEGVEKLFF
V: TRBV6-5; D: .; J: TRBJ2-2; size: .; DNA: TGTGCCAGCAGTTACAAGGGGGGGACCGGGGAGCTGTTTTTT; CDR3: CASSYKGGTGELFF
V: TRBV11-2; D: .; J: TRBJ1-1; size: .; DNA: TGTGCCAGCAGCTTAGATAGTGGAGGGAGGACTGAAGCTTTCTTT; CDR3: CASSLDSGGRTEAFF
V: TRBV14; D: TRBD2; J: TRBJ2-3; size: .; DNA: TGTGCCAGCAGCCAAGGAATATTACGGGGGGTCACAGATACGCAGTATTTT; CDR3: CASSQGILRGVTDTQYF
V: TRBV30; D: TRBD1; J: TRBJ1-2; size: once; DNA: TGTGCCTGGAACTCCCGGGACAGGGATAACTATGGCTACACCTTC; CDR3: CAWNSRDRDNYGYTF
V: TRBV10-3; D: TRBD1; J: TRBJ1-2; size: .; DNA: TGTGCCACCCTCCCCGACAGGGAAAACTATGGCTACACCTTC; CDR3: CATLPDRENYGYTF
V: TRBV7-9; D: .; J: TRBJ1-2; size: .; DNA: TGTGCCAGCACGGCAGGGAATGGCTACACCTTC; CDR3: CASTAGNGYTF
V: TRBV3-1/TRBV3-2; D: TRBD2; J: TRBJ2-5; size: once; DNA: TGTGCCAGCAGCCAAGATCGGGCCAGCGGGGGCGAGACCCAGTACTTC; CDR3: CASSQDRASGGETQYF
V: TRBV7-9; D: TRBD2; J: TRBJ2-3; size: .; DNA: TGTGCCAGCAGCCCGACTAGCGGGGGAGCAGATACGCAGTATTTT; CDR3: CASSPTSGGADTQYF
V: TRBV5-1; D: TRBD1; J: TRBJ1-1; size: once; DNA: TGCGCCAGCACGTACTGGACAGGGGGATACACTGAAGCTTTCTTT; CDR3: CASTYWTGGYTEAFF
V: TRBV7-8; D: .; J: TRBJ1-4; size: .; DNA: TGTGCCAGCAGTCGGTCCGGGACTCAATACCCTAAGGAAAAACTGTTTTTT; CDR3: CASSRSGTQYPKEKLFF
V: TRBV28; D: TRBD1; J: TRBJ1-5; size: once; DNA: TGTGCCAGCAAGGCAGGGGGCACTCAGCCCCAGCATTTT; CDR3: CASKAGGTQPQHF
V: TRBV9; D: TRBD1; J: TRBJ1-1; size: .; DNA: TGTGCCAGCAGCTCGGACACAGGGGTCAACACTGAAGCTTTCTTT; CDR3: CASSSDTGVNTEAFF
V: TRBV2; D: .; J: TRBJ2-3; size: .; DNA: TGTGCCAGCACCGTAACTATATTCACAGATACGCAGTATTTT; CDR3: CASTVTIFTDTQYF
V: TRBV30; D: .; J: TRBJ2-3; size: .; DNA: TGTGCCTGGAGTGCGTCCTTTGGGAGGCGAACAGATACGCAGTATTTT; CDR3: CAWSASFGRRTDTQYF
V: TRBV3-1/TRBV3-2; D: TRBD1; J: TRBJ1-1; size: .; DNA: TGTGCCAGCAGCCATGGACAGGGAGACACTGAAGCTTTCTTT; CDR3: CASSHGQGDTEAFF
V: TRBV5-8; D: .; J: TRBJ2-1; size: .; DNA: TGTGCCAGCAGCACGGAGAATGGGGGCACCTTCGATGAGCAGTTCTTC; CDR3: CASSTENGGTFDEQFF
V: TRBV4-2; D: TRBD1; J: TRBJ2-7; size: .; DNA: TGTGCCAGCAGCCAAGACTTTGCCGGGACAGGGGTCTATTTAGAGCAGTACTTC; CDR3: CASSQDFAGTGVYLEQYF
V: TRBV25-1; D: .; J: TRBJ1-5; size: .; DNA: TGTGCCAGCAGTGGGCCGTATAGCAATCAGCCCCAGCATTTT; CDR3: CASSGPYSNQPQHF
V: TRBV7-2; D: .; J: TRBJ1-3; size: .; DNA: TGTGCCAGCAGCTCCTCCGGCTCTGGAAACACCATATATTTT; CDR3: CASSSSGSGNTIYF
V: TRBV28; D: .; J: TRBJ1-4; size: .; DNA: TGTGCCAGCAGTGAGGACAGACCTAATGAAAAACTGTTTTTT; CDR3: CASSEDRPNEKLFF
V: TRBV30; D: .; J: TRBJ2-5; size: .; DNA: TGTGCCTGGAGTGTAAACAGCCAAGAGACCCAGTACTTC; CDR3: CAWSVNSQETQYF
V: TRBV30; D: TRBD1; J: TRBJ2-1; size: .; DNA: TGTGCCTGGAGTGTACAGGGGCGGGTTGAGCAGTTCTTC; CDR3: CAWSVQGRVEQFF
V: TRBV3-1/TRBV3-2; D: .; J: TRBJ1-1; size: .; DNA: TGTGCCAGCAGCCAACTCAGGGGGAACACTGAAGCTTTCTTT; CDR3: CASSQLRGNTEAFF
V: TRBV7-9; D: .; J: TRBJ1-2; size: .; DNA: TGTGCCAGCAGCTTTTCCGGACAATTCTATGGCTACACCTTC; CDR3: CASSFSGQFYGYTF